The rows below give T cell receptor beta chains drawn from one sample of a study of cytomegalovirus exposure and HLA in healthy donors. The repertoire was sequenced with immunoSEQ multiplex PCR; TCRdb's copy has only in-frame clones and lacks some. The repertoire holds over 60,000 clones, with 96% as singletons. The sample comprised PBMCs. The receptors here all came from a woman younger than 30 in good health and CMV-seropositive. Both conserved end residues are trimmed from each CDR3.

v_call	j_call	cdr3_aa
TRBV9	TRBJ1-1	ASSVGDSRTEAF
TRBV18	TRBJ2-5	ASSATGGLGTQY
TRBV28	TRBJ1-1	ASSKSGKRGAEAF
TRBV5-5	TRBJ1-1	ASSSRETEAF
TRBV7-9	TRBJ1-2	ASSTPQGRGKGILYGYT
TRBV6-5	TRBJ2-5	ASSPSGVQETQY
TRBV11-3	TRBJ2-1	ASSLGSGNEQF
TRBV7-9	TRBJ2-3	ASSLARLPWGTDTQY
TRBV5-6	TRBJ2-3	ASSPQGRAGLRTDTQY
TRBV9	TRBJ2-1	ASSVASGSRNEQF
TRBV11-3	TRBJ2-7	ASTLNQGRGEQY
TRBV7-2	TRBJ2-7	ASSLGGRGVYEQY
TRBV28	TRBJ2-3	ASSVRGLVITDTQY
TRBV27	TRBJ2-7	ASSPGTGYREQY
TRBV7-6	TRBJ2-7	ASAARGSGTYEQY
TRBV5-1	TRBJ1-5	ASSPLSSNQPQH
TRBV11-1	TRBJ2-5	ASSQRQPQETQY
TRBV7-9	TRBJ2-7	ASSTNPGLAIVNEQY
TRBV29-1	TRBJ2-5	SVAPSGSIETQY
TRBV30	TRBJ2-5	AWSRGTGGETQY
TRBV15	TRBJ2-7	ATSSVLAGGLGEQY
TRBV9	TRBJ2-4	ASSGAGQAKNIQY
TRBV28	TRBJ1-3	ASSAGSNSGNTIY
TRBV30	TRBJ2-5	AWSSVQGVGETQY
TRBV4-1	TRBJ1-1	ASSYKSGHLNTEAF
TRBV21-1	TRBJ2-5	ASSKELAGGPQETQY
TRBV28	TRBJ2-5	ASSFGPARGLETQY
TRBV2	TRBJ2-7	ASALPLDYEQY
TRBV9	TRBJ2-3	ASGRAGGTDTQY
TRBV5-1	TRBJ2-5	ASSLDRGWETQY
TRBV25-1	TRBJ1-3	ASSESWSRGNTIY
TRBV28	TRBJ1-2	ASSLPHIRNTIGYT
TRBV7-2	TRBJ2-3	ASSLVGTSGRDTQY
TRBV2	TRBJ2-2	ASSSGTGGPGELF
TRBV5-4	TRBJ1-2	ASSLETGINYGYT
TRBV7-3	TRBJ2-2	ASSLRQGPGELF
TRBV30	TRBJ2-7	AWSPLAGAPEQY
TRBV2	TRBJ2-7	ASSRDTGAYEQY
TRBV6-5	TRBJ2-7	ASSFTSGYEQY
TRBV5-4	TRBJ2-1	ASSLALTGAEQF
TRBV5-1	TRBJ2-5	ASSLGRGGEETQY
TRBV28	TRBJ2-1	ASSYRDEQF
TRBV18	TRBJ1-2	ASSPRQGQGVVYGYT
TRBV2	TRBJ2-1	ASARTVGNEQF
TRBV19	TRBJ1-1	ASKDRANTEAF
TRBV5-5	TRBJ2-1	ASSFGSGGHNEQF
TRBV10-3	TRBJ1-3	AILEDLSGNTIY
TRBV9	TRBJ2-2	ASSVGPSGHTGELF
TRBV28	TRBJ2-5	ASEDPAPGSNLQGETQY
TRBV7-9	TRBJ1-4	ASSLDLRLTNEKLF
TRBV6-5	TRBJ1-5	ASRAGTGNNQPQH
TRBV11-2	TRBJ2-7	ASTHFLRQGIYEQY
TRBV28	TRBJ2-7	ASSLVRGCVYEQY
TRBV28	TRBJ2-7	ASSPPRRGGSYEQY
TRBV11-3	TRBJ1-1	ASSLGPAYRGRNTEAF
TRBV7-6	TRBJ2-1	ASSLVGVPSPNEQF
TRBV10-1	TRBJ1-1	ASSAQRENTEAF
TRBV27	TRBJ2-5	ASSLDREERELETQY